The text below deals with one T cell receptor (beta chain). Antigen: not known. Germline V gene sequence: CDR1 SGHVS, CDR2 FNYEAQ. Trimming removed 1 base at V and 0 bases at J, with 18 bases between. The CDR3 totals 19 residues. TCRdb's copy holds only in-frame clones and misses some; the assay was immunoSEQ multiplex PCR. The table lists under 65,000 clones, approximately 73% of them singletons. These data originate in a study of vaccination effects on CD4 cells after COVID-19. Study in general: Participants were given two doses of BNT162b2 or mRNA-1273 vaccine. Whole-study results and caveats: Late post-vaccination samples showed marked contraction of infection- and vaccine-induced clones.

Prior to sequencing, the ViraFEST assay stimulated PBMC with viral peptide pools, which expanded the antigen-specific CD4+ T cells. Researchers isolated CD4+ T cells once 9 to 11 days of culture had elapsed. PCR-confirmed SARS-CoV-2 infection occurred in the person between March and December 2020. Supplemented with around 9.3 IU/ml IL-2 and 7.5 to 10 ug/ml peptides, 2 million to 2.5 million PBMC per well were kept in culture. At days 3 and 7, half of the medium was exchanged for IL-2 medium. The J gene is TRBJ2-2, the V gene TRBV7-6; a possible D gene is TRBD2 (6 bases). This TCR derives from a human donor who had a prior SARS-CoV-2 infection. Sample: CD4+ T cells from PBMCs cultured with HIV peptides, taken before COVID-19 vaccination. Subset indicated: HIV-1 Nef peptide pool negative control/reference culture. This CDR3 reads CASSLVRGNQVSNTGELFF. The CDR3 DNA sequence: TGTGCCAGCAGCTTAGTACGGGGGAACCAGGTTTCGAACACCGGGGAGCTGTTTTTT.